These T cell receptor beta chains were read from a single sample in a study of control samples from healthy donors and cancer patients. Clones were read by immunoSEQ multiplex PCR, and TCRdb kept only the in-frame ones, dropping some. The profile shows tens of thousands of clones, approximately 87% of them singletons. Source material: PBMCs. All receptors derive from a woman aged 55 to 70 with lung cancer. Both conserved end residues are trimmed from each CDR3.

TRBV4-1,TRBJ2-7,ASSLGQTFLGEQY
TRBV19,TRBJ1-2,ATANTGRVYGYT
TRBV5-5,TRBJ2-1,ASSLDGASYNEQF
TRBV6-4,TRBJ1-6,ASRETGNNSPLH
TRBV28,TRBJ1-2,ATLHRDTDLYGYT
TRBV28,TRBJ2-7,ASSLYAGGPYEQY
TRBV11-3,TRBJ1-1,ASSSRAGETF
TRBV27,TRBJ1-2,ASSKGGTNYGYT
TRBV13,TRBJ2-7,ASSLGLAGTYEQY
TRBV28,TRBJ1-1,ASSLVNTEAF
TRBV28,TRBJ1-2,ASSTGTLAGYT
TRBV11-3,TRBJ2-3,ASSLDGEADTQY
TRBV5-1,TRBJ1-2,ASSLGTETSYGYT
TRBV28,TRBJ2-7,ASTTNRGGGEQY
TRBV13,TRBJ2-7,ASSRLGGRVYEQY
TRBV29-1,TRBJ1-2,SYSWSTSYGYT
TRBV7-9,TRBJ2-3,ASSPRRRTQGDTQY
TRBV7-2,TRBJ2-3,ASSLRGRGTDTQY
TRBV20-1,TRBJ2-3,SAGSDTQY
TRBV4-2,TRBJ1-3,ASSQVPASSGNTIY
TRBV19,TRBJ1-1,ASSTRTGGNTEAF
TRBV6-5,TRBJ2-7,ASRRQGYEQY
TRBV3-1/TRBV3-2,TRBJ2-7,ASSQIDKSYEQY
TRBV5-1,TRBJ2-2,ASGIGTTNTGELF
TRBV19,TRBJ1-2,ASGLFYGYT
TRBV24-1,TRBJ2-3,ATSDLGLAGGADTQY
TRBV5-1,TRBJ2-1,ASSLVLYNEQF